Presented here are 3 T cell receptor beta chains from one specimen sequenced in a study of resident and recirculating memory T cells in vitiligo. Sequencing used immunoSEQ multiplex PCR; TCRdb keeps in-frame clones, though not all of them. Among around 78,000 clones listed, approximately 90% were seen once. Specimen: blood. The receptors shown here come from a male donor with vitiligo.

In this sample, this clone turned up once. J is TRBJ1-2 and V is TRBV15; D remains ambiguous. In germline, CDR1 is LNHNV, CDR2 YYDKDF (reference sequence). The CDR3 loop spans 11 amino acids. With 1 base removed from V and 5 bases from J, the gap between germline ends came to 2 bases. The CDR3, as DNA: TGTGCCACCAGCAGAGTATATGGCTACACCTTC. It specifies CATSRVYGYTF.

This clone was counted only a few times. This chain links TRBV2 with TRBJ1-5; TRBD1 matches 12 bases. J lost 0 bases, V lost 5 bases, and 5 bases had no gene match. CDR1 SNHLY and CDR2 FYNNEI come from the germline V gene. CDR3 length: 17 amino acids. The chain's CDR3 is CASSPGTGGYSNQPQHF. The CDR3, as DNA: TGTGCCAGCAGTCCCGGGACAGGGGGCTATAGCAATCAGCCCCAGCATTTT.

The genes are TRBV27 and TRBJ2-1; D not certain. This CDR3 spans 11 amino acids. The V end was cut by 6 bases, the J end by 7 bases, with 7 bases between. Germline V gene data show CDR1 as MNHEY and CDR2 as SMNVEV (reference sequence). The CDR3 nucleotides are TGTGCCAGCAGCTCCCGGAATGAGCAGTTCTTC. It codes for CASSSRNEQFF.